The T cell receptor beta chain described here comes from a study of response to subunit inactivated influenza vaccine. One entry per CDR3 protein results from TCRdb running MiXCR on the RT-PCR reads. The repertoire holds about 700,000 distinct CDR3 sequences, with approximately 15% as singletons. Sequencing was performed on PBMCs from blood, taken roughly 12 days after vaccination. The sequence was collected from a man in his fifties who received an inactivated influenza vaccine.

CDR3 DNA: TGTGCCAGCAGCCAAGGATACCTAGCGGAGAGGGCAGATACGCAGTATTTT. Amino acids: CASSQGYLAERADTQYF. The rearrangement uses TRBV3-1 and TRBJ2-3; 7 bases are a match to TRBD2. The germline gives CDR1 LGHDT, CDR2 YNNKEL (reference sequence). V lost 1 base to trimming and J lost 4 bases; unmatched junction nucleotides: 11. CDR3 size: 17 residues.